Listed below are T cell receptor beta chains from one sample, sequenced in a study of blood T cell repertoires in COVID-19. Data came from immunoSEQ multiplex PCR; TCRdb stores just in-frame clones and leaves some out. The data show 150,000 to 200,000 clones, approximately 74% seen once. The sequenced sample consisted of peripheral blood. Every receptor here comes from an elderly woman with acute or convalescent COVID-19. Both conserved end residues are part of each CDR3. The order of the fields is CDR3 protein, CDR3 length, D gene, clone size, J gene, V gene. D genes are given only for firm matches. A row's size may be missing; if present it is once, few, many or a size class.

CDR3: CASRLGHSNTEAFF; length: 14; D: NA; size: NA; J: TRBJ1-1; V: TRBV19
CDR3: CASSIIYQGEDTQYF; length: 15; D: TRBD1; size: NA; J: TRBJ2-3; V: TRBV19
CDR3: CATSETTGKVYGYTF; length: 15; D: TRBD1; size: NA; J: TRBJ1-2; V: TRBV24-1
CDR3: CASSLALARGYEQYF; length: 15; D: NA; size: NA; J: TRBJ2-7; V: TRBV7-8
CDR3: CASSRRDRGGGYTF; length: 14; D: TRBD1; size: few; J: TRBJ1-2; V: TRBV5-6
CDR3: CASSTGTGGVLSNQPQHF; length: 18; D: TRBD1; size: NA; J: TRBJ1-5; V: TRBV18
CDR3: CASSFGQGPMNTEAFF; length: 16; D: TRBD1; size: few; J: TRBJ1-1; V: TRBV6-2/TRBV6-3
CDR3: CACGTNTGELFF; length: 12; D: NA; size: once; J: TRBJ2-2; V: TRBV6-5
CDR3: CASSGTGGNQPQHF; length: 14; D: TRBD1; size: NA; J: TRBJ1-5; V: TRBV19
CDR3: CASSLGQDYGYTF; length: 13; D: NA; size: NA; J: TRBJ1-2; V: TRBV12-3/TRBV12-4
CDR3: CASSSGTSGITGELFF; length: 16; D: TRBD2; size: NA; J: TRBJ2-2; V: TRBV11-2
CDR3: CASSFGDGTGSYEQYF; length: 16; D: NA; size: NA; J: TRBJ2-7; V: TRBV4-1
CDR3: CAIGPKGDEQFF; length: 12; D: NA; size: NA; J: TRBJ2-1; V: TRBV10-3
CDR3: CASSLTGYGYTF; length: 12; D: NA; size: NA; J: TRBJ1-2; V: TRBV11-2
CDR3: CASSFAGGPAGELFF; length: 15; D: TRBD2; size: NA; J: TRBJ2-2; V: TRBV7-8
CDR3: CASSLGTDEETQYF; length: 14; D: NA; size: NA; J: TRBJ2-5; V: TRBV5-1
CDR3: CASGTNSYEQYF; length: 12; D: TRBD2; size: NA; J: TRBJ2-7; V: TRBV6-6
CDR3: CASSSGGEIGNTIYF; length: 15; D: NA; size: NA; J: TRBJ1-3; V: TRBV5-5
CDR3: CASSLTENEKLFF; length: 13; D: NA; size: NA; J: TRBJ1-4; V: TRBV7-2
CDR3: CATRQGEDQPQHF; length: 13; D: TRBD1; size: few; J: TRBJ1-5; V: TRBV10-2
CDR3: CASSIDERTEQFF; length: 13; D: NA; size: NA; J: TRBJ2-1; V: TRBV19
CDR3: CATHSQIAGTEAFF; length: 14; D: NA; size: NA; J: TRBJ1-1; V: TRBV19
CDR3: CASSSYLGGANEKLFF; length: 16; D: NA; size: NA; J: TRBJ1-4; V: TRBV7-9
CDR3: CASSYFTSGVYEQYF; length: 15; D: TRBD2; size: few; J: TRBJ2-7; V: TRBV6-5
CDR3: CASSLWVGQGTYEQYF; length: 16; D: TRBD1; size: NA; J: TRBJ2-7; V: TRBV7-2
CDR3: CASSFIGRNTEAFF; length: 14; D: NA; size: many; J: TRBJ1-1; V: TRBV5-6
CDR3: CASSPSLEPHGYTF; length: 14; D: NA; size: NA; J: TRBJ1-2; V: TRBV11-2
CDR3: CASSREGGNNQPQHF; length: 15; D: NA; size: NA; J: TRBJ1-5; V: TRBV5-1
CDR3: CASSYGGLQGYEQYF; length: 15; D: TRBD2; size: few; J: TRBJ2-7; V: TRBV6-5
CDR3: CAISERGQSYGYTF; length: 14; D: NA; size: few; J: TRBJ1-2; V: TRBV10-3
CDR3: CASSLWGQGAYEQYF; length: 15; D: TRBD1; size: NA; J: TRBJ2-7; V: TRBV3-1/TRBV3-2
CDR3: CASSLGAGGGYNEQFF; length: 16; D: TRBD2; size: NA; J: TRBJ2-1; V: TRBV5-1
CDR3: CASSLAYRKNTGELFF; length: 16; D: NA; size: few; J: TRBJ2-2; V: TRBV7-2
CDR3: CASTPGTGVTEAFF; length: 14; D: TRBD1; size: NA; J: TRBJ1-1; V: TRBV27